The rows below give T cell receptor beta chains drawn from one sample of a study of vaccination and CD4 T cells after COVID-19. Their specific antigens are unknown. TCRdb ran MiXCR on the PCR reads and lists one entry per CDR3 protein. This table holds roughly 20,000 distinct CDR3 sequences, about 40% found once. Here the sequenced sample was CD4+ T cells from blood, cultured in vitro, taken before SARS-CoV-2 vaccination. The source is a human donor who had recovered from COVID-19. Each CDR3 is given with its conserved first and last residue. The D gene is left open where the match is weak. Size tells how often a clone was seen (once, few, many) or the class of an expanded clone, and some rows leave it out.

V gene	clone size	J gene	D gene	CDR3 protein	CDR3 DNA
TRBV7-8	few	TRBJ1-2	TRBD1	CASSPRTGPANGYTF	TGTGCCAGCAGCCCCCGGACAGGCCCAGCCAATGGCTACACCTTC
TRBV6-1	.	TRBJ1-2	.	CASRRSSRRIYYGYTF	TGTGCCAGCAGACGATCGTCGCGCAGAATCTACTATGGCTACACCTTC
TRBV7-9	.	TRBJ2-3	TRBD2	CASSLVTGLAGTDTQYF	TGTGCCAGCAGCTTAGTAACGGGACTAGCGGGAACGGATACGCAGTATTTT
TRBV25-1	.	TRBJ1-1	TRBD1	CASRKPGQSMNTEAFF	TGTGCCAGCAGAAAACCGGGACAGAGTATGAACACTGAAGCTTTCTTT
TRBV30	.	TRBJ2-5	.	CAWSVRTQETQYF	TGTGCCTGGAGTGTACGAACCCAAGAGACCCAGTACTTC
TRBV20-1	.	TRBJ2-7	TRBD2	CSARSLAGVRYEQYF	TGCAGTGCTAGGTCACTAGCGGGAGTACGCTACGAGCAGTACTTC
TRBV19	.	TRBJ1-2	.	CASSNRVGYGYTF	TGTGCCAGTAGCAACAGGGTAGGATATGGCTACACCTTC
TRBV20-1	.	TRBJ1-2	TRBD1	CSAIRTGGANDYGYTF	TGCAGTGCTATACGGACAGGGGGCGCGAATGACTATGGCTACACCTTC
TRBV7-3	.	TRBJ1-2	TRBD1	CASSPGQGAHYGYTF	TGTGCCAGCAGCCCCGGACAGGGGGCTCACTATGGCTACACCTTC
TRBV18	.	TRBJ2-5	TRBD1	CASSPTTGGGETQYF	TGTGCCAGCTCACCTACGACAGGGGGCGGGGAGACCCAGTACTTC
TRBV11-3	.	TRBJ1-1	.	CASSSMGDTEAFF	TGTGCCAGCAGCTCGATGGGGGACACTGAAGCTTTCTTT
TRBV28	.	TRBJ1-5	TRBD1	CASSLPGQGTGQPQHF	TGTGCCAGCAGTCTTCCGGGACAGGGAACGGGTCAGCCCCAGCATTTT
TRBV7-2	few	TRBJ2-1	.	CASSLAGAFFNEQFF	TGTGCCAGCAGCTTAGCGGGGGCGTTTTTCAATGAGCAGTTCTTC
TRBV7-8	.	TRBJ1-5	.	CASSPVGNQPQHF	TGTGCCAGCAGCCCTGTGGGCAATCAGCCCCAGCATTTT
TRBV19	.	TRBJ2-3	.	CASSPTGVRKTQYF	TGTGCCAGTAGTCCGACTGGAGTGAGGAAGACGCAGTATTTT
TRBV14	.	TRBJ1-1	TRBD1	CASSPQTGWVTEAFF	TGTGCCAGCAGCCCCCAGACAGGGTGGGTGACTGAAGCTTTCTTT
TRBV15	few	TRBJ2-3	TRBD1	CATSTWDSSDTQYF	TGTGCCACCAGCACCTGGGACAGTTCTGATACGCAGTATTTT
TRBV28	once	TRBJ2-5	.	CASSWTVTQETQYF	TGTGCCAGCAGTTGGACAGTGACTCAAGAGACCCAGTACTTC
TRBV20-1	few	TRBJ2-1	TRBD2	CSASIAGEINEQFF	TGCAGTGCTAGTATAGCGGGGGAGATCAATGAGCAGTTCTTC
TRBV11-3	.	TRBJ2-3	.	CASSFPFHEGPDTQYF	TGTGCCAGCAGCTTCCCCTTCCACGAGGGCCCAGATACGCAGTATTTT
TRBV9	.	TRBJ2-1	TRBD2	CASSVGTSGSYNEQFF	TGTGCCAGCAGCGTAGGAACTAGCGGGAGTTACAATGAGCAGTTCTTC
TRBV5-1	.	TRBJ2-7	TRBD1	CASSWRQGKGTYEQYF	TGCGCCAGCAGCTGGAGACAGGGAAAGGGTACCTACGAGCAGTACTTC
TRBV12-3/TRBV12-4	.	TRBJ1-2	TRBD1	CASGGQGLRGYTF	TGTGCCAGCGGTGGACAGGGATTGAGGGGCTACACCTTC
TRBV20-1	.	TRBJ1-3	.	CSARDDGNTIYF	TGCAGTGCTAGAGATGATGGAAACACCATATATTTT
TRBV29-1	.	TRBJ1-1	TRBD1	CSVEVRGRYTEAFF	TGCAGCGTTGAAGTGAGGGGGCGGTACACTGAAGCTTTCTTT
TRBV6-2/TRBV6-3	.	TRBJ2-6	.	CASSQSPEANVLTF	TGTGCCAGCAGCCAGTCCCCCGAGGCCAACGTCCTGACTTTC
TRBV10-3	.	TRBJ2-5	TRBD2	CAISDTSGGKKETQYF	TGTGCCATCAGCGATACTAGCGGGGGGAAAAAAGAGACCCAGTACTTC
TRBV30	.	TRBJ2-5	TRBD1	CAWSGTGGETQYF	TGTGCCTGGAGTGGTACAGGGGGAGAGACCCAGTACTTC
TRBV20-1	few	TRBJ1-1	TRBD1	CSARDPGRGRGEAFF	TGCAGTGCTAGAGATCCAGGCAGGGGGCGAGGTGAAGCTTTCTTT
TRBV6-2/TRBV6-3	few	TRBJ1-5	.	CASTQQGRFQPQHF	TGTGCCAGCACCCAGCAGGGCCGTTTTCAGCCCCAGCATTTT
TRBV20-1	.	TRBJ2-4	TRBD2	CSSTSGRNIQYF	TGCAGCAGTACTAGCGGGAGAAACATTCAGTACTTC
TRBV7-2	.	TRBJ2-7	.	CASSLVNGASHEQYF	TGTGCCAGCAGCTTAGTTAATGGTGCCAGCCACGAGCAGTACTTC
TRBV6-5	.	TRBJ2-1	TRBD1	CASSSGTGAYNEQFF	TGTGCCAGCAGTTCCGGGACAGGGGCATACAATGAGCAGTTCTTC
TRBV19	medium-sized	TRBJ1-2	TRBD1	CASSIPGTGHGYTF	TGTGCCAGTAGTATACCTGGGACAGGGCATGGCTACACCTTC
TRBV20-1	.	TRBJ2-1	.	CSAKSTGFDEQFF	TGCAGTGCCAAGTCCACGGGTTTCGATGAGCAGTTCTTC
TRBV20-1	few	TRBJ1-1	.	CSARDLGLQRTEAFF	TGCAGTGCTAGAGATCTAGGACTTCAGAGAACTGAAGCTTTCTTT
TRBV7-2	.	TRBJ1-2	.	CASSFSPGQIYGYTF	TGTGCCAGCAGCTTTAGTCCAGGTCAGATCTATGGCTACACCTTC
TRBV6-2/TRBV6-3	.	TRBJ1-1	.	CASSYSWGAMNTEAFF	TGTGCCAGCAGTTACTCATGGGGGGCGATGAACACTGAAGCTTTCTTT
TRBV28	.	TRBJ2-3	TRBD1	CASSLRDRLKDTQYF	TGTGCCAGCAGTTTAAGGGACAGGTTGAAAGATACGCAGTATTTT
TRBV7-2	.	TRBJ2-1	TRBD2	CASSLVRLAGGDEQFF	TGTGCCAGCAGCTTAGTTAGGCTAGCGGGAGGGGATGAGCAGTTCTTC
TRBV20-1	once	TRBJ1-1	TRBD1	CSAEGQENTEAFF	TGCAGTGCCGAGGGACAGGAGAACACTGAAGCTTTCTTT
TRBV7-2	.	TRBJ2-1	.	CASMKGRTGNEQFF	TGTGCCAGCATGAAAGGGCGGACGGGCAATGAGCAGTTCTTC
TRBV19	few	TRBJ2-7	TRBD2	CASSLRLAGPYEQYF	TGTGCCAGTAGTCTCCGACTAGCGGGGCCCTACGAGCAGTACTTC
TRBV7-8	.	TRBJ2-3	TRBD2	CASSPIAGVTDTQYF	TGTGCCAGCAGCCCAATAGCGGGGGTCACAGATACGCAGTATTTT
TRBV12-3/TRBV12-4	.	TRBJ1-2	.	CASRGQNLNYGYTF	TGTGCCAGCAGGGGGCAGAATCTTAACTATGGCTACACCTTC
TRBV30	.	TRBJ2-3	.	CAGRGHSTDTQYF	TGTGCCGGGAGAGGGCATAGCACAGATACGCAGTATTTT
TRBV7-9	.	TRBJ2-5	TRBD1	CASSIGRQGKETQYF	TGTGCCAGCAGCATCGGGAGACAGGGGAAAGAGACCCAGTACTTC
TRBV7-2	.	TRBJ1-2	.	CASSYRRTDYTF	TGTGCCAGCAGCTATCGACGGACTGACTACACCTTC
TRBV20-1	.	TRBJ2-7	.	CSASGRQKLYEQYF	TGCAGTGCTAGTGGTCGACAGAAATTGTACGAGCAGTACTTC